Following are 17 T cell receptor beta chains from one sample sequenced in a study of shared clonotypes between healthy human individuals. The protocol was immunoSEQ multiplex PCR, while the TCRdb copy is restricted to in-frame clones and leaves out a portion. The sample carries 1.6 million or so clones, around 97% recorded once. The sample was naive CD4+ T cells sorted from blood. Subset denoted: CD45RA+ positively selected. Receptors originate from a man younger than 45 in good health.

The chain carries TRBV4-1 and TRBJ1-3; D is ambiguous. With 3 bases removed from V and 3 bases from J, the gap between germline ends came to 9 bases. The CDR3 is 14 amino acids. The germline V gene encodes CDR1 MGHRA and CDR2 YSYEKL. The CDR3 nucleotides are TGCGCCAGCAGCCATCCCATCCTTGGAAACACCATATATTTT. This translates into CASSHPILGNTIYF.

CDR3 amino acids: CAIPSGRANTGELFF. The CDR3 DNA follows: TGTGCCATCCCCAGTGGCAGAGCGAACACCGGGGAGCTGTTTTTT. This chain uses TRBV10-3 with TRBJ2-2; D remains unclear. Germline CDR1 reads ENHRY; CDR2 reads SYGVKD. The CDR3 length is 15 residues. Trimming took 8 bases from V and 0 from J, leaving 13 bases between them.

The CDR3 DNA reads TGCAGCGTTGTATCGGGAACAGGGGCCAACGTCCTGACTTTC. Amino acids: CSVVSGTGANVLTF. V usage is TRBV29-1 and J usage is TRBJ2-6, with a weak D call TRBD2 (5 bases). The germline CDR1 and CDR2 sequences are SQVTM and ANQGSEA. The CDR3 runs 14 residues. V was cut by 4 bases and J by 4 bases, with 11 bases left in between. Filled out from reference TRBV29-1 and TRBJ2-6, the complete variable domain reads SAVISQKPSRDICQRGTSLTIQCQVDSQVTMMFWYRQQPGQSLTLIATANQGSEATYESGFVIDKFPISRPNLTFSTLTVSNMSPEDSSIYLCSVVSGTGANVLTFGAGSRLTVL.

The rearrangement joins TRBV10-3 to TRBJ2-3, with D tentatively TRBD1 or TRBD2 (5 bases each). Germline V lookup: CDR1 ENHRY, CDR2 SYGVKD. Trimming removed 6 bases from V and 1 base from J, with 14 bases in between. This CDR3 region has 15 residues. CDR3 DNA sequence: TGTGCCATCAGCCGGCAGGTGGGGGGCACAGATACGCAGTATTTT. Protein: CAISRQVGGTDTQYF.

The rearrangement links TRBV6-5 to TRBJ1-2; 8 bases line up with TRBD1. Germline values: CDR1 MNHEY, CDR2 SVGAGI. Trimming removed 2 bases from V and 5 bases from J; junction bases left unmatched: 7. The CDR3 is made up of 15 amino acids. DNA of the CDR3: TGTGCCAGCAGTTACCGGGGACAGGTCCGTTATGGCTACACCTTC. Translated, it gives CASSYRGQVRYGYTF.

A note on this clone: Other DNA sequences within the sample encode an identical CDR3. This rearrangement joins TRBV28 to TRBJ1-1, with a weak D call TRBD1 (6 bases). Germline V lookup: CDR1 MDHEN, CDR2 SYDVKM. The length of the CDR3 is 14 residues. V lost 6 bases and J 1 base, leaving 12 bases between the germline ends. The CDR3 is CASSLTGRNTEAFF. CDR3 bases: TGTGCCAGCAGCCTGACAGGCAGGAACACTGAAGCTTTCTTT.

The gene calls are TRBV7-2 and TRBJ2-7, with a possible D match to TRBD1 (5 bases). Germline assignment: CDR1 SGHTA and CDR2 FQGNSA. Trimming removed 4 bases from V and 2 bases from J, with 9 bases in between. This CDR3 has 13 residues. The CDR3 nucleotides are TGTGCCAGCAGCTCGCGACAGACCTACGAGCAGTACTTC. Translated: CASSSRQTYEQYF.

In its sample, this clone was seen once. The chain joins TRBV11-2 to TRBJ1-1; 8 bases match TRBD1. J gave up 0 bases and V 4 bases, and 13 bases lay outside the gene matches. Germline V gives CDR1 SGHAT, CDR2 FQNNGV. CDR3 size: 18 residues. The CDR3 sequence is CASSSPRQGRILNTEAFF. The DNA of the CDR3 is TGTGCCAGCAGCTCACCCAGACAGGGGAGAATCCTGAACACTGAAGCTTTCTTT.

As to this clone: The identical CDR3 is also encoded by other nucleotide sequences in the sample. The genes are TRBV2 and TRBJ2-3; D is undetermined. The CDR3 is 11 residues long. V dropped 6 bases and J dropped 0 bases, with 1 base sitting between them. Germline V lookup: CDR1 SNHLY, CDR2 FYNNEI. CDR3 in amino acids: CASRSTDTQYF. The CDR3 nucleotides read TGTGCCAGCAGGAGCACAGATACGCAGTATTTT.

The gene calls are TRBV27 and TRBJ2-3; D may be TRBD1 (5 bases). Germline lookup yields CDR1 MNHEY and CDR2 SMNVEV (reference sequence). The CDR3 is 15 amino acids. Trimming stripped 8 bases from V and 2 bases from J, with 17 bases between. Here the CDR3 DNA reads TGTGCCAGCCTGAACCGGCAGGGCCCCACAGATACGCAGTATTTT. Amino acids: CASLNRQGPTDTQYF.

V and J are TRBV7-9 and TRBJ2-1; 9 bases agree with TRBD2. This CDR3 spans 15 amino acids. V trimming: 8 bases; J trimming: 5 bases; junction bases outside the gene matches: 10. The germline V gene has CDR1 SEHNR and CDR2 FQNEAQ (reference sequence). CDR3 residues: CASSLVASGNNEQFF. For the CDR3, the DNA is TGTGCCAGCTCACTAGTAGCTAGCGGGAACAATGAGCAGTTCTTC. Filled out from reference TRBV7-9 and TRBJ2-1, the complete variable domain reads DTGVSQNPRHKITKRGQNVTFRCDPISEHNRLYWYRQTLGQGPEFLTYFQNEAQLEKSRLLSDRFSAERPKGSFSTLEIQRTEQGDSAMYLCASSLVASGNNEQFFGPGTRLTVL.

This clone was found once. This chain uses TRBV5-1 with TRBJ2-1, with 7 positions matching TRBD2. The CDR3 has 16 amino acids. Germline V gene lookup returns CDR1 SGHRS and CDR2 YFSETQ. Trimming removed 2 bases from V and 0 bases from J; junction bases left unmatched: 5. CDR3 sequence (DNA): TGCGCCAGCAGCTTTACGGCGGGGGACTCCTACAATGAGCAGTTCTTC. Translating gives CASSFTAGDSYNEQFF.

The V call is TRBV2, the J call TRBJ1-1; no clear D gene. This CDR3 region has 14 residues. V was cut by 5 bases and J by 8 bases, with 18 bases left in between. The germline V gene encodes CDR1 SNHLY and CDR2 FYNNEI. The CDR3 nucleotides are TGTGCCAGCAGTCAATCGACGGTGGGTGAGGAAGCTTTCTTT. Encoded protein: CASSQSTVGEEAFF.

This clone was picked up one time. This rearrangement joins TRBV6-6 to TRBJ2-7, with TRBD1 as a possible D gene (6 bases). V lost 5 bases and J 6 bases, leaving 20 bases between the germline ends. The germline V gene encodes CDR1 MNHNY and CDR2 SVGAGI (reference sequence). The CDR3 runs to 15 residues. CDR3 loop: CASSHVSRDISEQYF. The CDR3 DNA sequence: TGTGCCAGCAGTCACGTAAGCCGGGACATAAGCGAGCAGTACTTC.

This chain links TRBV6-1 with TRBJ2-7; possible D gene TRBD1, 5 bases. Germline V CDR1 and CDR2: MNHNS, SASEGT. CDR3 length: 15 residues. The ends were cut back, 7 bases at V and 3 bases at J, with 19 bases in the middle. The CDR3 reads CASTAQWGSSYEQYF. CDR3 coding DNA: TGTGCCAGCACCGCGCAGTGGGGCTCCAGCTACGAGCAGTACTTC.

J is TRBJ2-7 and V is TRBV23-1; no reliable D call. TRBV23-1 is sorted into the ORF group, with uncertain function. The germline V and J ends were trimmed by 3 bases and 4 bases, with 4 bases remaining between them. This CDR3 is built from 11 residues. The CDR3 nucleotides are TGCGCCAGCAGTCAGAATTACGAGCAGTACTTC. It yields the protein CASSQNYEQYF.

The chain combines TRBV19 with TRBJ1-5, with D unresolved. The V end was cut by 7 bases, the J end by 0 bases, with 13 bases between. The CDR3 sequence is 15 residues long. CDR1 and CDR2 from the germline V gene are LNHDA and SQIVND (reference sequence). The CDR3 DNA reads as TGTGCCAGTACCTCAGACCTCCCTAGCAATCAGCCCCAGCATTTT. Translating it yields CASTSDLPSNQPQHF.